These 32 T cell receptor beta chains originate from one sample sequenced in a study of blood T cell repertoires in COVID-19. Sequenced by immunoSEQ multiplex PCR; TCRdb stores in-frame clones only, minus some. The table records 60,000 or so clones, roughly 80% of them present only once. Sequencing input: peripheral blood. These receptors originate from a human donor in a cohort sampled during active COVID-19.

The rearrangement uses TRBV19 and TRBJ2-7, with D perhaps matching TRBD1 (5 bases). Germline CDR1 is LNHDA and CDR2 is SQIVND (reference sequence). Trimming removed 3 bases from V and 6 bases from J, with 15 bases in between. The CDR3 contains 14 residues. DNA for the CDR3: TGTGCCAGTAGTATTAGGGGCTTCGTGTTCGAGCAGTACTTC. Translated, it gives CASSIRGFVFEQYF.

The V call is TRBV10-3, the J call TRBJ2-1; 12 nucleotides align to TRBD2. Germline V gives CDR1 ENHRY, CDR2 SYGVKD. The CDR3 has 16 residues. V dropped 6 bases and J dropped 6; count of bases not matched to a gene: 9. The CDR3 spells CAISTPSGRAPNEQFF. The CDR3 coding sequence is TGTGCCATCAGCACACCTAGCGGGAGGGCACCCAATGAGCAGTTCTTC.

V usage is TRBV7-3 and J usage is TRBJ1-1; 7 bases fit TRBD1. Per germline, CDR1 SGHTA and CDR2 FQGTGA. There are 14 residues in the CDR3. The J segment lost 1 base and the V segment lost 3 bases, leaving 2 bases of the junction unmatched. DNA of the CDR3: TGTGCCAGCAGCTTGCGACAGGGGAACACTGAAGCTTTCTTT. It translates to CASSLRQGNTEAFF.

The chain uses TRBV6-5 and TRBJ2-7; 7 nucleotides match TRBD2. This CDR3 contains 15 residues. The V and J ends lost 0 bases and 4 bases, in that order; junction bases with no gene match: 6. From germline, CDR1 is MNHEY and CDR2 SVGAGI. This chain's CDR3 is CASSYSLAERYEQYF. The CDR3 coding sequence is TGTGCCAGCAGTTACTCGCTAGCGGAGAGATACGAGCAGTACTTC.

This clone has more than one count but fewer than ten. The chain has TRBV27 and TRBJ2-1, with D possibly matching TRBD1 (6 bases). The CDR3 runs 13 residues. The germline gives CDR1 MNHEY, CDR2 SMNVEV (reference sequence). Trimming removed 2 bases at V and 12 bases at J, with 14 bases between. The CDR3: CASSLTTGLTQFF. The CDR3 DNA is TGTGCCAGCAGTTTAACAACAGGGCTAACGCAGTTCTTC.

The chain couples TRBV11-1 to TRBJ1-1; D might be TRBD1 (5 bases). Germline-derived CDR1 and CDR2 are SGHAT and FQDESV (reference sequence). This CDR3 is 13 amino acids long. The V gene lost 5 bases and the J gene lost 5 bases, with 12 bases spanning the gap. The CDR3 region is CASSPGGGTEAFF. CDR3 nucleotide sequence: TGTGCCAGCAGCCCCGGCGGGGGGACTGAAGCTTTCTTT.

The chain carries TRBV6-2 or TRBV6-3 and TRBJ1-1; D is possibly TRBD1 (6 bases). The length of the CDR3 is 14 residues. The germline V gene encodes CDR1 MNHEY and CDR2 SVGEGT. Trimming shortened V by 2 bases and J by 6 bases, and 13 bases separated the two germline ends. CDR3 amino acids: CASSYARGQSEAFF. The CDR3 bases are TGTGCCAGCAGTTACGCCAGGGGTCAATCTGAAGCTTTCTTT.

The chain employs TRBV18 and TRBJ1-1, with a weak D call TRBD1 (6 bases). The CDR3 covers 16 residues. The V and J ends lost 0 bases and 3 bases respectively, with 14 bases between them. Germline CDR1 KGHSH, CDR2 LQKENI. Here the CDR3 DNA reads TGTGCCAGCTCACCACCGCAGGGGCGGAAGGACACTGAAGCTTTCTTT. It yields the protein CASSPPQGRKDTEAFF.

The chain links TRBV19 to TRBJ1-1; no firm D call. The ends were cut back, 7 bases at V and 11 bases at J, with 14 bases in the middle. This CDR3 is built from 11 residues. The germline V gene encodes CDR1 LNHDA and CDR2 SQIVND (reference sequence). CDR3 nucleotides: TGTGCCAGTAATTTCTTGGGCGACGCTTTCTTT. It yields the protein CASNFLGDAFF. Full variable domain (rest looked up from reference TRBV19 and TRBJ1-1): DGGITQSPKYLFRKEGQNVTLSCEQNLNHDAMYWYRQDPGQGLRLIYYSQIVNDFQKGDIAEGYSVSREKKESFPLTVTSAQKNPTAFYLCASNFLGDAFFGQGTRLTVV.

The chain recombines TRBV10-3 with TRBJ2-5, with TRBD2 identical over 10 bases. Germline V CDR1 and CDR2: ENHRY, SYGVKD. J lost 1 base, V lost 3 bases, and 5 bases had no gene match. This CDR3 region has 16 residues. CDR3 in DNA: TGTGCCATCAGTGAAATACTAGCGGGGCTCCAAGAGACCCAGTACTTC. Its protein is CAISEILAGLQETQYF.

This clone was found once. This chain connects TRBV19 to TRBJ2-2, with TRBD2 as a possible D gene (6 bases). Trimming removed 11 bases from V and 5 bases from J, with 15 bases in between. The CDR3 totals 13 residues. Germline V gene sequence: CDR1 LNHDA, CDR2 SQIVND (reference sequence). CDR3 sequence (DNA): TGTGCCTCTCGTAAAGGGACTACCGGGGAGCTGTTTTTT. Encoded protein: CASRKGTTGELFF.

V usage is TRBV27 and J usage is TRBJ2-2; D is unclear. V was clipped by 1 base and J by 5 bases, with 8 bases between them. The CDR3 runs 14 residues. Looked up from germline, CDR1 is MNHEY and CDR2 is SMNVEV (reference sequence). In DNA form, the CDR3 reads TGTGCCAGCAGTTTATATGAGTCGACCGGGGAGCTGTTTTTT. Translating it yields CASSLYESTGELFF.

This clone was counted a few times. The chain links TRBV2 to TRBJ1-5; TRBD1 might be the D (6 bases). The CDR3 length is 14 residues. Looked up from germline, CDR1 is SNHLY and CDR2 is FYNNEI. V shed 6 bases and J shed 5 bases, with 14 bases lying between them. This CDR3 reads CASRYRDKHQPQHF. The CDR3 DNA is TGTGCCAGCAGGTACCGGGACAAGCATCAGCCCCAGCATTTT.

This chain joins TRBV18 and TRBJ2-7, with TRBD2 identical over 11 bases. Germline lookup yields CDR1 KGHSH and CDR2 LQKENI. V was pared by 5 bases and J by 5 bases, with 8 bases of the junction left unmatched. CDR3 length: 15 residues. The CDR3 DNA reads TGTGCCAGCTCATCCTTAGCGGGAGGGTCCCACGAGCAGTACTTC. Encoded protein: CASSSLAGGSHEQYF.

The chain is built from TRBV15 and TRBJ1-4; TRBD1 is a possible D gene (5 bases). The CDR3 totals 16 residues. Germline V gives CDR1 LNHNV, CDR2 YYDKDF (reference sequence). V dropped 0 bases and J dropped 5 bases, with 13 bases sitting between them. CDR3 coding DNA: TGTGCCACCAGCAGAGATCTCCAGGGCAGAAATGAAAAACTGTTTTTT. Its protein is CATSRDLQGRNEKLFF.

This sequence joins TRBV20-1 and TRBJ1-1; no definite D call. Looked up from germline, CDR1 is DFQATT and CDR2 is SNEGSKA (reference sequence). The CDR3 is made up of 14 amino acids. Trimming took off 3 bases at V and 3 bases at J, with 14 bases between the two ends. The CDR3 bases are TGCAGTGCTAGTTCGCACGGAGGATACACTGAAGCTTTCTTT. Encoded protein: CSASSHGGYTEAFF.

The rearrangement joins TRBV6-5 to TRBJ1-2; 7 nucleotides match TRBD1. V shed 6 bases, J shed 0 bases, and the junction held 7 bases outside the gene matches. CDR3 size: 15 residues. Germline V gene sequence: CDR1 MNHEY, CDR2 SVGAGI. Here the CDR3 reads CASSPQGTSNYGYTF. The DNA for the CDR3 is TGTGCCAGCAGCCCACAGGGGACTTCTAACTATGGCTACACCTTC.

The chain recombines TRBV19 with TRBJ1-1; 9 nucleotides align to TRBD1. Germline CDR1 and CDR2: LNHDA and SQIVND (reference sequence). This CDR3 spans 15 amino acids. With V trimmed by 0 bases and J by 3 bases, 2 bases remained unmatched. Here the CDR3 DNA reads TGTGCCAGTAGTATAGACCGGACAGGGGACACTGAAGCTTTCTTT. Translated: CASSIDRTGDTEAFF.

This clone was detected only a few times. This rearrangement joins TRBV7-9 to TRBJ2-5, with 14 bases identical to TRBD2. Germline V lookup: CDR1 SEHNR, CDR2 FQNEAQ (reference sequence). V trimming: 5 bases; J trimming: 5 bases; junction bases outside the gene matches: 7. This CDR3 region has 16 residues. Here the CDR3 DNA reads TGTGCCAGCAGCCTGGGACTAGCGGGAGAGGGCGAGACCCAGTACTTC. Encoded protein: CASSLGLAGEGETQYF.

The chain is built from TRBV2 and TRBJ2-2; D is uncertain. The V end was cut by 5 bases, the J end by 3 bases, with 10 bases between. The CDR3 totals 14 residues. Germline V gene sequence: CDR1 SNHLY, CDR2 FYNNEI. The CDR3 reads CASSRNPDTGELFF. CDR3 DNA: TGTGCCAGCAGTCGAAACCCGGACACCGGGGAGCTGTTTTTT.

The chain links TRBV27 to TRBJ2-7; 9 nucleotides match TRBD2. Germline V gene data show CDR1 as MNHEY and CDR2 as SMNVEV (reference sequence). The CDR3 has 15 amino acids. The trim removed 3 bases at V and 1 base at J, leaving 4 bases unmatched. The CDR3 here is CASSLRLAVSYEQYF. CDR3 DNA: TGTGCCAGCAGTTTGAGACTAGCGGTTTCCTACGAGCAGTACTTC.

This clone was counted between two and nine times. This chain uses TRBV5-4 with TRBJ2-5; 8 nucleotides match TRBD2. Germline trimming cut 0 bases from V and 4 bases from J; bases unmatched to any gene: 5. Per the germline V gene, CDR1 is SGHNT and CDR2 is YYREEE (reference sequence). There are 15 residues in the CDR3. The DNA for the CDR3 is TGTGCCAGCAGCTTGGGGCTCCTAGCGGGAGAGACCCAGTACTTC. This codes for CASSLGLLAGETQYF. Full variable domain (remainder filled in from reference TRBV5-4 and TRBJ2-5): ETGVTQSPTHLIKTRGQQVTLRCSSQSGHNTVSWYQQALGQGPQFIFQYYREEENGRGNFPPRFSGLQFPNYSSELNVNALELDDSALYLCASSLGLLAGETQYFGPGTRLLVL.

This rearrangement joins TRBV5-1 to TRBJ1-3; possible D gene TRBD1, 5 bases. The germline CDR1 and CDR2 sequences are SGHRS and YFSETQ. Between the trimmed V and J ends, which lost 0 bases and 2 bases, there was a span of 12 bases. The CDR3 totals 16 residues. CDR3 region: CASSLDPQGTGNTIYF. DNA for the CDR3: TGCGCCAGCAGCTTGGACCCTCAGGGCACTGGAAACACCATATATTTT.

The chain joins TRBV28 to TRBJ1-4; 7 nucleotides agree with TRBD1. Germline loops: CDR1 MDHEN, CDR2 SYDVKM. Trimming removed 2 bases from V and 8 bases from J; junction bases left unmatched: 11. The CDR3 is 16 residues long. CDR3 amino acids: CASSLTARGPGEKLFF. CDR3 bases: TGTGCCAGCAGTTTAACCGCTAGGGGGCCGGGGGAAAAACTGTTTTTT.

The chain joins TRBV12-3 or TRBV12-4 to TRBJ1-1; possible D gene TRBD1, 5 bases. This CDR3 comprises 12 residues. The V and J ends lost 5 bases and 8 bases respectively, with 12 bases between them. The CDR3 loop reads CASSLREMEAFF. The CDR3 DNA reads TGTGCCAGCAGTCTCAGGGAAATGGAAGCTTTCTTT.

Here the CDR3 DNA reads TGTGCCAGCAGCTTAGGACAGAGAGAGACCCAGTACTTC. Its protein product is CASSLGQRETQYF. The V call is TRBV7-2, the J call TRBJ2-5, with D possibly matching TRBD1 (5 bases). The CDR3 totals 13 residues. Germline V lookup: CDR1 SGHTA, CDR2 FQGNSA. Trimming took off 1 base at V and 4 bases at J, with 7 bases between the two ends.

J is TRBJ2-2 and V is TRBV5-1; D may be TRBD1 (5 bases). The germline CDR1 and CDR2 sequences are SGHRS and YFSETQ. CDR3 length: 13 residues. V was cut by 1 base and J by 4 bases, with 5 bases left in between. Here the CDR3 reads CASSLQGTGELFF. The DNA of the CDR3 is TGCGCCAGCAGCTTGCAGGGCACCGGGGAGCTGTTTTTT.

J is TRBJ1-2 and V is TRBV11-1; 7 bases line up with TRBD1. Germline V CDR1 and CDR2: SGHAT, FQDESV (reference sequence). The CDR3 extends over 13 amino acids. Trimming cost V 6 bases and J 7 bases; bases outside gene matches: 8. The CDR3 DNA reads as TGTGCCAGCAGTCTAGGGGGCGTCGGTGGCTACACCTTC. Residues: CASSLGGVGGYTF.

The chain carries TRBV2 and TRBJ1-2, with D tentatively TRBD1 (5 bases). The ends were cut back, 9 bases at V and 4 bases at J, with 15 bases in the middle. Germline assignment: CDR1 SNHLY and CDR2 FYNNEI. The CDR3 length is 13 residues. The DNA for the CDR3 is TGTGCCAGACTTTCTCAGGGCAGCTATGGCTACACCTTC. Protein product: CARLSQGSYGYTF.

The chain links TRBV10-3 to TRBJ2-1; 7 nucleotides agree with TRBD2. V shed 9 bases, J shed 8 bases, and the junction held 7 bases outside the gene matches. This CDR3 comprises 12 residues. Germline lookup yields CDR1 ENHRY and CDR2 SYGVKD. As DNA, the CDR3 is TGTGCCATGGGGAGGGTTTTAGATGAGCAGTTCTTC. This encodes CAMGRVLDEQFF.

The V gene is TRBV9, the J gene TRBJ1-1; 12 bases agree with TRBD1. V shed 4 bases, J shed 7 bases, and the junction held 8 bases outside the gene matches. CDR1 is SGDLS, CDR2 YYNGEE, per germline. The length of the CDR3 is 15 residues. As DNA, the CDR3 is TGTGCCAGCAGCAAAGGGGACAGGGGGCGAATTGAAGCTTTCTTT. This gives the protein CASSKGDRGRIEAFF.

The V gene is TRBV5-1, the J gene TRBJ1-1, with TRBD1 as a possible D gene (5 bases). The V gene's germline CDR1 is SGHRS and CDR2 YFSETQ. Trimming took off 6 bases at V and 2 bases at J, with 17 bases between the two ends. This CDR3 contains 15 residues. The CDR3 region is CASTIGNTGNTEAFF. DNA for the CDR3: TGCGCCAGCACAATTGGGAACACAGGAAACACTGAAGCTTTCTTT.